A single sample gave rise to the 24 T cell receptor beta chains below, sequenced in a study of blood T cell repertoires in COVID-19. Using immunoSEQ multiplex PCR, the repertoire was profiled, and TCRdb retains in-frame clones only, with some absent. Seen here are a few hundred thousand clones, around 92% observed once, and the top ten hold approximately 2.9%. The specimen was PBMCs or T cells enriched from blood (not recorded which). The receptors were sampled from a woman aged 50 to 60 who had been exposed to COVID-19.

The V call is TRBV7-2, the J call TRBJ2-5, with D possibly matching TRBD2 (5 bases). V shed 5 bases and J shed 7 bases, with 17 bases lying between them. Germline assignment: CDR1 SGHTA and CDR2 FQGNSA. CDR3 size: 14 residues. CDR3 loop: CASSPEGAARTQYF. The CDR3 nucleotides are TGTGCCAGCAGCCCAGAGGGAGCCGCGCGGACCCAGTACTTC.

V gene TRBV2 combines with J gene TRBJ1-5; unclear D gene. Germline values: CDR1 SNHLY, CDR2 FYNNEI. Trimming removed 0 bases at V and 4 bases at J, with 7 bases between. This CDR3 is 14 amino acids long. The CDR3 DNA is TGTGCCAGCAGTGAAGCTTACAAGAATCAGCCCCAGCATTTT. It translates to CASSEAYKNQPQHF.

This chain joins TRBV18 and TRBJ2-1; the D gene is possibly TRBD2 (6 bases). The CDR3 totals 16 residues. Trimming took 3 bases from V and 3 from J, leaving 15 bases between them. Germline CDR1 reads KGHSH; CDR2 reads LQKENI. This CDR3 reads CASSPRSAEGYNEQFF. CDR3 sequence (DNA): TGTGCCAGCTCACCCAGATCCGCGGAGGGCTACAATGAGCAGTTCTTC.

This clone was observed a single time. The chain couples TRBV20-1 to TRBJ2-6, with D maybe TRBD2 (5 bases). V lost 6 bases and J 0 bases, leaving 12 bases between the germline ends. CDR3 size: 15 residues. The V gene's germline CDR1 is DFQATT and CDR2 SNEGSKA (reference sequence). This CDR3 is CSASDGDSGANVLTF. The CDR3 nucleotides read TGCAGTGCGAGTGACGGGGACTCTGGGGCCAACGTCCTGACTTTC.

The chain couples TRBV3-1 (or the pseudogene TRBV3-2) to TRBJ2-2; 8 nucleotides match TRBD2. V was clipped by 4 bases and J by 3 bases; unmatched bases: 10. CDR1 and CDR2 from the germline V gene are LGHDT and YNNKEL (reference sequence). The CDR3 spans 17 residues. This CDR3 is CASSPGGAVQHTGELFF. The DNA of the CDR3 is TGTGCCAGCAGCCCCGGGGGGGCCGTTCAGCACACCGGGGAGCTGTTTTTT.

In regard to this clone: In the same sample, other DNA sequences code for this CDR3. The chain recombines TRBV18 with TRBJ2-3, with a tentative D call TRBD1 (6 bases). Trimming took off 1 base at V and 2 bases at J, with 10 bases between the two ends. CDR1 and CDR2 (germline): KGHSH, LQKENI. The CDR3 consists of 15 residues. CDR3 protein: CASSPRDTSTDTQYF. In nucleotides, the CDR3 is TGTGCCAGCTCACCACGGGACACCTCCACAGATACGCAGTATTTT.

The V and J genes are TRBV7-9 and TRBJ2-7; tentatively, D is TRBD1 (5 bases). The CDR3 loop spans 15 amino acids. CDR1 SEHNR and CDR2 FQNEAQ come from the germline V gene (reference sequence). Trimming took 2 bases from V and 4 from J, leaving 15 bases between them. CDR3 sequence: CASSLSGPRQYEQYF. Here the CDR3 DNA reads TGTGCCAGCAGCTTATCAGGGCCGAGACAATACGAGCAGTACTTC.

V usage is TRBV7-9 and J usage is TRBJ2-7, with TRBD1 identical over 7 bases. The germline CDR1 and CDR2 sequences are SEHNR and FQNEAQ (reference sequence). Trimming at V came to 0 bases and at J to 7 bases, leaving 9 bases not matched to a gene. This CDR3 has 15 residues. The CDR3 reads CASSLARRGGDEQYF. CDR3 coding DNA: TGTGCCAGCAGCTTAGCGCGGCGAGGGGGCGATGAGCAGTACTTC.

CDR3 in amino acids: CASSKDRGLSYEQYF. The CDR3 nucleotides are TGTGCCAGCAGCAAGGACAGGGGCCTCTCCTACGAGCAGTACTTC. This chain links TRBV5-4 with TRBJ2-7, with TRBD1 identical over 9 bases. Germline CDR1 is SGHNT and CDR2 is YYREEE (reference sequence). This CDR3 region has 15 residues. V was clipped by 4 bases and J by 0 bases; unmatched bases: 5.

This chain's CDR3 is CASRSGSTSASEQYF. CDR3 bases: TGTGCCAGCCGCTCCGGATCGACTAGCGCCTCCGAGCAGTACTTC. This sequence joins TRBV6-5 and TRBJ2-7, with TRBD2 matching over 8 bases. After removal of 8 bases from V and 6 bases from J, the junction contained 15 bases not matched to a gene. This CDR3 is 15 amino acids long. CDR1 MNHEY and CDR2 SVGAGI come from the germline V gene.

The CDR3 sequence: CASSPQNEGLSGNTIYF. Here the CDR3 DNA reads TGTGCCAGCTCACCACAAAATGAGGGCCTCTCTGGAAACACCATATATTTT. The chain employs TRBV18 and TRBJ1-3; D is ambiguous. The CDR3 sequence is 17 residues long. Per germline, CDR1 KGHSH and CDR2 LQKENI. Trimming stripped 1 base from V and 0 bases from J, with 13 bases between.

The rearrangement links TRBV5-1 to TRBJ2-3; 9 bases map to TRBD1. Germline-derived CDR1 and CDR2 are SGHRS and YFSETQ. J lost 6 bases, V lost 4 bases, and 9 bases had no gene match. This CDR3 has 15 amino acids. CDR3 nucleotides: TGCGCCAGCAGCGGGGGAAACAGGGGGCTGGATACGCAGTATTTT. Protein: CASSGGNRGLDTQYF.

The CDR3 DNA reads as TGCGCCAGCAGCTTGCGGGAGGTAGGGACGCAGTATTTT. Residues: CASSLREVGTQYF. J is TRBJ2-3 and V is TRBV5-1; TRBD2 aligns across 7 bases. The CDR3 runs to 13 residues. After removal of 1 base from V and 9 bases from J, the junction contained 5 bases not matched to a gene. Germline values: CDR1 SGHRS, CDR2 YFSETQ.

This chain connects TRBV5-1 to TRBJ1-2, with D perhaps TRBD1 (6 bases). V was pared by 1 base and J by 4 bases, with 14 bases between. This CDR3 comprises 15 residues. Per the germline V gene, CDR1 is SGHRS and CDR2 is YFSETQ. CDR3 bases: TGCGCCAGCAGCTTGTCCCCAGGGGCTGGCTATGGCTACACCTTC. Its protein is CASSLSPGAGYGYTF.

The chain uses TRBV12-5 and TRBJ2-2; tentatively, D is TRBD1 (5 bases). The V gene's germline CDR1 is LGHNT and CDR2 FRNRAP. The V end lost 2 bases, the J end lost 4 bases, and 8 bases lay between the germline ends. This CDR3 comprises 14 residues. The CDR3 DNA follows: TGTGCTAGTGGTTTGTCTGGGGCCACCGGGGAGCTGTTTTTT. Encoded protein: CASGLSGATGELFF. The full variable domain, completed using reference TRBV12-5 and TRBJ2-2, is DARVTQTPRHKVTEMGQEVTMRCQPILGHNTVFWYRQTMMQGLELLAYFRNRAPLDDSGMPKDRFSAEMPDATLATLKIQPSEPRDSAVYFCASGLSGATGELFFGEGSRLTVL.

This chain uses TRBV4-2 with TRBJ1-6; D is perhaps TRBD1 (6 bases). Between the trimmed V and J ends, which lost 0 bases and 9 bases, there was a span of 12 bases. Germline CDR1 LGHNA, CDR2 YNFKEQ. This CDR3 is built from 15 residues. The CDR3 loop is CASSQEGGRGSPLHF. In nucleotides, the CDR3 is TGTGCCAGCAGCCAAGAAGGAGGCAGGGGTTCACCCCTCCACTTT.

The DNA of the CDR3 is TGCGCCAGCAGCGTGTCGGGACACTCAGGAGAAGGCTACACCTTC. This encodes CASSVSGHSGEGYTF. The genes are TRBV5-1 and TRBJ1-2; D might be TRBD1 (6 bases). Germline assignment: CDR1 SGHRS and CDR2 YFSETQ. The V and J ends lost 4 bases and 8 bases respectively, with 21 bases between them. CDR3 size: 15 residues. Drawing the rest from reference TRBV5-1 and TRBJ1-2, the complete variable domain is KAGVTQTPRYLIKTRGQQVTLSCSPISGHRSVSWYQQTPGQGLQFLFEYFSETQRNKGNFPGRFSGRQFSNSRSEMNVSTLELGDSALYLCASSVSGHSGEGYTFGSGTRLTVV.

The chain carries TRBV12-5 and TRBJ2-3; 12 bases align to TRBD2. Germline CDR1 LGHNT, CDR2 FRNRAP. The junction had 14 bases not matched to a gene; V was cut back by 1 base and J by 0 bases. The CDR3 has 21 amino acids. CDR3 coding DNA: TGTGCTAGTGGTTTGGCCCCCTCCACTAGCGGGGGGCGTGCTAGCACAGATACGCAGTATTTT. Protein product: CASGLAPSTSGGRASTDTQYF.

This clone was recorded only once. The J gene is TRBJ2-7, the V gene TRBV28; a weak D match, TRBD2 (5 bases). The V end was cut by 6 bases, the J end by 0 bases, with 12 bases between. In germline, CDR1 is MDHEN, CDR2 SYDVKM. This CDR3 comprises 14 residues. CDR3 protein: CASRLSGGSYEQYF. The CDR3 bases are TGTGCCAGCAGATTGAGCGGCGGCTCCTACGAGCAGTACTTC.

The chain has TRBV5-1 and TRBJ2-3, with a weak D call TRBD1 (6 bases). V was pared by 5 bases and J by 0 bases, with 13 bases between. The CDR3 loop spans 15 amino acids. CDR1 is SGHRS, CDR2 YFSETQ, per germline. CDR3 nucleotides: TGCGCCAGCAGATCCGGGACAACTAGCACAGATACGCAGTATTTT. It yields the protein CASRSGTTSTDTQYF. The whole variable domain, remainder taken from reference TRBV5-1 and TRBJ2-3, is KAGVTQTPRYLIKTRGQQVTLSCSPISGHRSVSWYQQTPGQGLQFLFEYFSETQRNKGNFPGRFSGRQFSNSRSEMNVSTLELGDSALYLCASRSGTTSTDTQYFGPGTRLTVL.

V usage is TRBV7-2 and J usage is TRBJ2-7, with TRBD1 identical over 9 bases. This CDR3 has 16 residues. Germline V gene lookup returns CDR1 SGHTA and CDR2 FQGNSA. After removal of 3 bases from V and 3 bases from J, the junction contained 9 bases not matched to a gene. This chain's CDR3 is CASSLSGTGLSYEQYF. CDR3 DNA: TGTGCCAGCAGCTTGTCCGGGACAGGGTTAAGCTACGAGCAGTACTTC.

The gene calls are TRBV28 and TRBJ2-7; 8 bases map to TRBD1. Trimming removed 4 bases from V and 3 bases from J; junction bases left unmatched: 5. Germline lookup yields CDR1 MDHEN and CDR2 SYDVKM. CDR3 length: 14 residues. In nucleotides, the CDR3 is TGTGCCAGCAGTTCCTGGACAGGGAGCTACGAGCAGTACTTC. This translates into CASSSWTGSYEQYF.

The table lists this clone with a count of one. This chain joins TRBV3-1 (or the pseudogene TRBV3-2) and TRBJ1-1, with TRBD1 as a possible D gene (6 bases). Germline CDR1 LGHDT, CDR2 YNNKEL (reference sequence). The V and J ends lost 4 bases and 3 bases respectively, with 15 bases between them. CDR3 size: 15 residues. In DNA, the CDR3 is TGTGCCAGCAGCCCCGGGGGGCAAATGGACACTGAAGCTTTCTTT. Translation: CASSPGGQMDTEAFF.

The gene calls are TRBV20-1 and TRBJ2-3, with 8 bases lining up with TRBD2. This CDR3 has 13 amino acids. J was trimmed by 5 bases and V by 3 bases; bases with no gene match: 4. The germline V gene has CDR1 DFQATT and CDR2 SNEGSKA (reference sequence). As DNA, the CDR3 is TGCAGTGCTAGTCAGAGCGGGGGAGATACGCAGTATTTT. Translating it yields CSASQSGGDTQYF.